Listed below are T cell receptor beta chains from one sample, sequenced in a study of blood T cell repertoires in COVID-19. Method: immunoSEQ multiplex PCR; TCRdb's copy keeps in-frame clones and lacks some. The sample consists of some 130,000 clones, roughly 87% of them appearing once. Specimen: peripheral blood. These receptors all stem from a man older than 75 with acute or convalescent COVID-19. Each CDR3 is given with its conserved first and last residue. D genes are given only for firm matches. The size field is filled for only some rows; it gives once, few, many or a size class.

>TRBJ1-6|TRBV10-2|14|.|.
TGCGCCAGCAGTGAGCAGGGGTATAATTCACCCCTCCACTTT
CASSEQGYNSPLHF
>TRBJ2-1|TRBV9|15|TRBD2|.
TGTGCCAGCAGCGTAGGCCTAGCGGGAGAAGGTGAGCAGTTCTTC
CASSVGLAGEGEQFF
>TRBJ2-2|TRBV5-1|19|TRBD2|.
TGCGCCAGCAAGCTGGGGGCTAGCGGGAGGGCCTCGGATACCGGGGAGCTGTTTTTT
CASKLGASGRASDTGELFF
>TRBJ2-7|TRBV15|14|TRBD1|.
TGTGCCACCCTCAGGGGGACGGGCTCCTACGAGCAGTACTTC
CATLRGTGSYEQYF
>TRBJ1-1|TRBV12-5|14|.|.
TGTGCTAGTGGTTTGGGCCAGGTGAACACTGAAGCTTTCTTT
CASGLGQVNTEAFF
>TRBJ2-7|TRBV3-1/TRBV3-2|14|.|.
TGTGCCAGCAGCCCCCTTGGGCAGAGCTACGAGCAGTACTTC
CASSPLGQSYEQYF
>TRBJ1-6|TRBV27|21|.|.
TGTGCCAGCAGTTTCCGGCTGGGGGGGAAAGAGACCTTCTCCTATAATTCACCCCTCCACTTT
CASSFRLGGKETFSYNSPLHF
>TRBJ2-1|TRBV7-3|16|TRBD2|few
TGTGCCAGCAGCCTGGGACTAGCGGGAGGGCAGGGTGAGCAGTTCTTC
CASSLGLAGGQGEQFF
>TRBJ2-2|TRBV19|14|.|few
TGTGCCAGTAGCCCGGGACACAGGACCGGGGAGCTGTTTTTT
CASSPGHRTGELFF
>TRBJ1-2|TRBV12-3/TRBV12-4|13|TRBD1|.
TGTGCCAGCAGTCCGACAGGGAACTATGGCTACACCTTC
CASSPTGNYGYTF
>TRBJ2-5|TRBV12-3/TRBV12-4|11|.|once
TGTGCCAGCAGCAGCCAAGAGACCCAGTACTTC
CASSSQETQYF
>TRBJ1-3|TRBV13|16|TRBD1|.
TGTGCCAGCAGCTTACGGGACAGGGGGCTGGGAAACACCATATATTTT
CASSLRDRGLGNTIYF
>TRBJ2-7|TRBV5-6|17|.|.
TGTGCCAGCAGCTTGGGGGGCTTGGGGACAAATTTCTACGAGCAGTACTTC
CASSLGGLGTNFYEQYF
>TRBJ2-7|TRBV21-1|16|.|once
TGTGCCAGGCGGACACGTTTCCAACCGAGCTCCTACGAGCAGTACTTC
CARRTRFQPSSYEQYF
>TRBJ1-2|TRBV11-2|13|.|.
TGTGCCAGCAGATCGGACAAGGACTATGGCTACACCTTC
CASRSDKDYGYTF
>TRBJ2-1|TRBV29-1|11|TRBD1|.
TGCAGCGTCCCACAGGGGAATGAGCAGTTCTTC
CSVPQGNEQFF
>TRBJ2-1|TRBV4-1|16|TRBD2|.
TGCGCCAGCAGCCAAGAGGGCCTAGCGGCTTTTGATGAGCAGTTCTTC
CASSQEGLAAFDEQFF
>TRBJ1-2|TRBV4-1|15|TRBD1|.
TGCGCCAGCAGCGCGACAGGGGGACAACTCTATGGCTACACCTTC
CASSATGGQLYGYTF
>TRBJ2-1|TRBV5-4|17|TRBD2|.
TGTGCCAGCAGCTTCCCCGGGCTAGCGGGAGCGGAGCGTGAGCAGTTCTTC
CASSFPGLAGAEREQFF
>TRBJ1-1|TRBV6-5|13|.|once
TGTGCCAGCACATTTAGGGGTGGTACTGAAGCTTTCTTT
CASTFRGGTEAFF
>TRBJ1-4|TRBV5-6|17|TRBD1|.
TGTGCCAGCAGCTACCCAAAAAGGGGACAGGGTTATGAAAAACTGTTTTTT
CASSYPKRGQGYEKLFF
>TRBJ1-1|TRBV2|11|.|.
TGTGCCAGCAAACGGTCCGCTGAAGCTTTCTTT
CASKRSAEAFF
>TRBJ2-2|TRBV18|13|.|.
TGTGCCAGCTCACCAGGAGGGGACCGGGAGCTGTTTTTT
CASSPGGDRELFF
>TRBJ1-2|TRBV11-1|13|.|.
TGTGCCAGCAGCCAAAGCGGGGTAGGTGGCTACACCTTC
CASSQSGVGGYTF
>TRBJ1-2|TRBV11-2|15|TRBD1|.
TGTGCCAGCAGCTTCGGGACAGGTTCTAACTATGGCTACACCTTC
CASSFGTGSNYGYTF
>TRBJ1-2|TRBV30|14|.|.
TGTGCCTGTTTCAGGGCGAACCTCAACTATGGCTACACCTTC
CACFRANLNYGYTF
>TRBJ1-4|TRBV3-1/TRBV3-2|13|TRBD1|.
TGTGCCAGCAGCCAGGGACAGGGCGGAAAACTGTTTTTT
CASSQGQGGKLFF
>TRBJ2-1|TRBV10-3|14|TRBD2|.
TGTGCCATCAGGACTAGCGGGGCCGGGAATGAGCAGTTCTTC
CAIRTSGAGNEQFF
>TRBJ2-7|TRBV12-3/TRBV12-4|13|TRBD1|.
TGTGCCAGCAGGAGGACAGGGGGCGACGAGCAGTACTTC
CASRRTGGDEQYF
>TRBJ1-1|TRBV18|12|.|.
TGTGCCAGCTCACCACCGAACAGCGAAGCTTTCTTT
CASSPPNSEAFF
>TRBJ2-3|TRBV19|17|TRBD2|.
TGTGCCAGTAGTATAGAGGGGCCTAGCGGGGCAACAGATACGCAGTATTTT
CASSIEGPSGATDTQYF
>TRBJ2-7|TRBV6-1|15|TRBD2|.
TGTGCCAGCAGTCCCGGGGGTAGCGGGAGTCGCGAGCAGTACTTC
CASSPGGSGSREQYF
>TRBJ2-7|TRBV18|13|.|.
TGTGCCAGCTCAGCAAAACAGGGCGGCGAGCAGTACTTC
CASSAKQGGEQYF
>TRBJ2-7|TRBV4-1|16|TRBD2|.
TGCGCCAGCAGCCAAGGGCTAGCGGGGGGGACCTACGAGCAGTACTTC
CASSQGLAGGTYEQYF
>TRBJ1-2|TRBV6-2/TRBV6-3|16|TRBD1|.
TGTGCCAGCAGTACACCGGGACAGTCGGCTAACTATGGCTACACCTTC
CASSTPGQSANYGYTF
>TRBJ1-5|TRBV30|16|.|.
TGTGCCTGGACCCGATTGGACAGACTGAGCAATCAGCCCCAGCATTTT
CAWTRLDRLSNQPQHF
>TRBJ1-1|TRBV19|13|.|.
TGTGCCAGTAGTATTAGCCAGAACACTGAAGCTTTCTTT
CASSISQNTEAFF
>TRBJ2-3|TRBV9|15|TRBD1|.
TGTGCCAGCAGCTTGGACAGGAGCGACACAGATACGCAGTATTTT
CASSLDRSDTDTQYF